Sequencing of this T cell receptor beta chain was carried out in a study of shared clonotypes between healthy human individuals. On the study more broadly: A few men and a couple of women, aged 18 to 49, were donors.

The sample holds one count of this clone. There are 14 residues in the CDR3. V shed 3 bases and J 3 bases; nucleotides not matched to a gene: 6. Germline assignment: CDR1 SQVTM and CDR2 ANQGSEA. Sequencing was at deep level. Measured with immunoSEQ multiplex PCR; TCRdb has only the in-frame clones, and not every one. This sample has about 2.4 million clones; over 85% occur once, and the top ten carry around 0.14%. This sequence originates from a man aged 18-30 years in good health. V is TRBV29-1 and J is TRBJ2-3; TRBD2 matches 7 bases. The sample was naive CD4+ T cells sorted from blood. Subset: CD45RA+ positively selected. The CDR3 here is CSVDLGTTTDTQYF. The CDR3 DNA reads TGCAGCGTTGACCTAGGGACTACAACAGATACGCAGTATTTT.